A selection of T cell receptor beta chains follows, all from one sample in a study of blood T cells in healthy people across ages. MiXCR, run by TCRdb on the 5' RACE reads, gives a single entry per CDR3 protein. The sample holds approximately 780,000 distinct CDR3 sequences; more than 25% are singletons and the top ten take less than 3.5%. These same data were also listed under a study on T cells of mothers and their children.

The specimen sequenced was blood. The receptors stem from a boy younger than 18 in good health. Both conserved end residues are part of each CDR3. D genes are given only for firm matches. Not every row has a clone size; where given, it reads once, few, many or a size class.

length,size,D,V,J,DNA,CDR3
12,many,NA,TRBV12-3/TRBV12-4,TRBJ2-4,TGTGCCAGCAGTTCCCAAGGGAACATTCAGTACTTC,CASSSQGNIQYF
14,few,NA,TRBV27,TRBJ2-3,TGTGCCAGCAGCCCGGTTCCCTACACAGATACGCAGTATTTT,CASSPVPYTDTQYF
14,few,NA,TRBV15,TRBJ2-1,TGTGCCACCAGCATGCGGGCTCGGGGAGGTCAGCAGTTCTTC,CATSMRARGGQQFF
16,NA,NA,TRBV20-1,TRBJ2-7,TGCAGTGCTAGAGTTCACCCTGTACTGGGTTCCTACGAGCAGTACTTC,CSARVHPVLGSYEQYF
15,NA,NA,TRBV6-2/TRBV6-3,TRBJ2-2,TGTGCCAGCAGTTCCGGACAGCCAAACACCGGGGAGCTGTTTTTT,CASSSGQPNTGELFF
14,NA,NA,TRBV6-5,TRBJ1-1,TGTGCCAGCAGTGCCGGGGTCCCCAACACTGAAGCTTTCTTT,CASSAGVPNTEAFF
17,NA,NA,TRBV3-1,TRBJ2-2,TGTGCCAGCAGCAGAATCGACACTACCTTGAACACCGGGGAGCTGTTTTTT,CASSRIDTTLNTGELFF
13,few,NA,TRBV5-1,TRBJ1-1,TGCGCCAGCAGCTTGGATTCGGCAGGGGAAGCTTTCTTT,CASSLDSAGEAFF
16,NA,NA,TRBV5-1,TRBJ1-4,TGCGCCAGCAGCGGGGAGAGTCTCGCAACTAATGAAAAACTGTTTTTT,CASSGESLATNEKLFF
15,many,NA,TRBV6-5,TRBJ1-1,TGTGCCAGCAGTTACGGAGGGAGCGGGAACACTGAAGCTTTCTTT,CASSYGGSGNTEAFF
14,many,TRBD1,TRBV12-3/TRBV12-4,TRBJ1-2,TGTGCCAGCAGTTTAGGAGGGGGCCTCTATGGCTACACCTTC,CASSLGGGLYGYTF